This T cell receptor (beta chain) was sequenced during a study of T cells in localized non-small cell lung cancer. Findings of the study overall: Within adjacent lung there appeared a median approximately 58 of the top 100 tumor clones. An association was observed between higher blood T cell density and longer overall survival.

Sequenced by immunoSEQ multiplex PCR; TCRdb stores in-frame clones only, minus some. The repertoire has roughly 1,400 clones, around 24% of them found once; the top ten carry 18%. This clone was seen a handful of times. What it binds is not known. Germline V gene data show CDR1 as SGHNT and CDR2 as YENEEA. J lost 7 bases, V lost 3 bases, and 7 bases had no gene match. The CDR3 covers 16 residues. This chain connects TRBV11-3 to TRBJ2-1; 12 nucleotides line up with TRBD2. The receptor comes from a female donor over 55 with stage I lung adenocarcinoma. Sample: normal lung tissue next to the tumor, taken before any cancer treatment. CDR3 protein: CASSLTSGGSTNEQFF. CDR3 coding DNA: TGTGCCAGCAGCTTGACTAGCGGGGGAAGTACGAATGAGCAGTTCTTC.